A single sample gave rise to the 27 T cell receptor beta chains below, sequenced in a study. TCRdb analysed the 5' RACE reads with MiXCR anew, one entry per CDR3 protein. In the table there are over 40,000 distinct CDR3 sequences, approximately 22% of which are singletons. The sorted Tregs were CD4+CD25+CD127-/low cells. Material for sequencing was Tregs sorted from blood. The receptor set was obtained from a female donor with breast cancer.

As to this clonotype: This may arise from a read error, as a much more abundant clone is one base away. The chain employs TRBV9 and TRBJ1-3, with a weak D call TRBD1 (5 bases). CDR1 SGDLS and CDR2 YYNGEE come from the germline V gene. CDR3 length: 14 residues. The CDR3 reads CASSVGDSGDTIYF. The DNA of the CDR3 is TGTGCCAGCAGCGTAGGGGACTCTGGAGACACCATATATTTT.

This clonotype has a handful of counts. This chain links TRBV21-1 with TRBJ2-1; the DNA was not compared with TRBD2, the D call given in the table. TRBV21-1 represents a pseudogene. The CDR3 has 10 amino acids. CDR3 in DNA: TGTGCCGGCAAGCGGGAGATGCGGTTCTTC. Translated: CAGKREMRFF.

As concerns this clonotype: This sequence may be a read error, since a much larger clone differs from it by one base. V is TRBV5-1 and J is TRBJ2-7; D is possibly TRBD1 (6 bases). The CDR3 extends over 15 amino acids. Germline lookup yields CDR1 SGHRS and CDR2 YFSETQ. The CDR3 here is CAGSLSSGANYEQYF. The CDR3 DNA sequence: TGCGCCGGCAGCTTATCATCAGGGGCGAACTACGAGCAGTACTTC. Variable domain in full (rest from reference TRBV5-1 and TRBJ2-7): KAGVTQTPRYLIKTRGQQVTLSCSPISGHRSVSWYQQTPGQGLQFLFEYFSETQRNKGNFPGRFSGRQFSNSRSEMNVSTLELGDSALYLCAGSLSSGANYEQYFGPGTRLTVT.

This clonotype was counted a few times. The V gene is TRBV3-1, the J gene TRBJ2-2; D not resolved. The CDR3 spans 12 residues. Germline CDR1 LGHDT, CDR2 YNNKEL (reference sequence). With 7 bases removed from V and 6 bases from J, the gap between germline ends came to 9 bases. CDR3 DNA sequence: TGTGCCAGCACTTCCAGTGCCGGGGAGCTGTTTTTT. This encodes CASTSSAGELFF. The full variable domain, in which reference TRBV3-1 and TRBJ2-2 provide the parts outside the CDR3, is DTAVSQTPKYLVTQMGNDKSIKCEQNLGHDTMYWYKQDSKKFLKIMFSYNNKELIINETVPNRFSPKSPDKAHLNLHINSLELGDSAVYFCASTSSAGELFFGEGSRLTVL.

The J gene is TRBJ1-5, the V gene TRBV4-1; possibly TRBD1 for D (5 bases). Germline lookup yields CDR1 MGHRA and CDR2 YSYEKL. The CDR3 has 17 amino acids. The germline V and J ends were trimmed by 2 bases and 2 bases, with 16 bases remaining between them. The DNA of the CDR3 is TGCGCCAGCAGCCAACGATGGGACGGAAATGGCAATCAGCCCCAGCATTTT. Translating it yields CASSQRWDGNGNQPQHF.

V is TRBV20-1 and J is TRBJ2-3, with D tentatively TRBD2 (5 bases). V was clipped by 5 bases and J by 1 base, with 10 bases between them. The germline V gene encodes CDR1 DFQATT and CDR2 SNEGSKA (reference sequence). The CDR3 covers 13 residues. The CDR3 DNA reads as TGCAGTGCTCTTTTTAGCGGCACAGATACGCAGTATTTT. Its protein is CSALFSGTDTQYF.

The table lists this clonotype with a few counts. The V call is TRBV7-9, the J call TRBJ1-1; D gene uncertain. The V end lost 5 bases, the J end lost 7 bases, and 11 bases lay between the germline ends. CDR1 and CDR2 from the germline V gene are SEHNR and FQNEAQ (reference sequence). The CDR3 covers 12 residues. CDR3 sequence reads: CASSLLNLEAFF. CDR3 DNA sequence: TGTGCCAGCAGCCTCCTTAACCTTGAAGCTTTCTTT.

For this clonotype: This may be a read error, as it is one base from a much larger clone. This chain joins TRBV25-1 and TRBJ1-5; TRBD1 might be the D (5 bases). Germline assignment: CDR1 MGHDK and CDR2 SYGVNS. This CDR3 is 14 amino acids long. The germline V and J ends were trimmed by 3 bases and 7 bases, with 13 bases remaining between them. In DNA, the CDR3 is TGTGCCAGCAGTGATCATGGACACCAACAGCCCCAGCATTTT. This encodes CASSDHGHQQPQHF.

This clonotype was picked up a small number of times. The V and J genes are TRBV20-1 and TRBJ2-7; the D is unclear. The germline gives CDR1 DFQATT, CDR2 SNEGSKA (reference sequence). The CDR3 covers 11 residues. V was trimmed by 6 bases and J by 2 bases, leaving 8 bases between them. The chain's CDR3 is CSALTTYEQYF. The CDR3 DNA is TGCAGTGCACTAACCACCTACGAGCAGTACTTC.

The chain employs TRBV7-2 and TRBJ2-2; D might be TRBD1 (6 bases). V was cut by 1 base and J by 6 bases, with 12 bases left in between. The CDR3 length is 15 residues. The germline V gene has CDR1 SGHTA and CDR2 FQGNSA. CDR3 in amino acids: CASSLEVGAAGELFF. The CDR3 region has the DNA TGTGCCAGCAGCTTAGAAGTGGGGGCGGCCGGGGAGCTGTTTTTT.

The V call is TRBV6-1, the J call TRBJ2-5; no clear D. The germline gives CDR1 MNHNS, CDR2 SASEGT. Trimming left V 1 base short and J 5 bases short, with 17 bases between. This CDR3 is built from 16 residues. CDR3 nucleotides: TGTGCCAGCAGTGAAGATAGGTCGGGTTCGTGGGAGACCCAGTACTTC. Translating gives CASSEDRSGSWETQYF.

This clonotype appeared many times. This chain uses TRBV12-3 or TRBV12-4 with TRBJ1-2; D is unresolved. Trimming took off 5 bases at V and 0 bases at J, with 10 bases between the two ends. This CDR3 has 14 residues. This CDR3 is CASSRAASNYGYTF. The CDR3 DNA is TGTGCCAGCAGTCGGGCAGCCTCTAACTATGGCTACACCTTC.

The CDR3 nucleotides are TGTGCCAGCAGTGAAGGGGGACAGCGTTATCAGCCCCAGCATTTT. Amino acids: CASSEGGQRYQPQHF. The chain recombines TRBV6-1 with TRBJ1-5; 7 nucleotides line up with TRBD1. The CDR3 has 15 amino acids. Germline CDR1 reads MNHNS; CDR2 reads SASEGT. V dropped 1 base and J dropped 5; count of bases not matched to a gene: 5.

The table lists this clonotype with many counts. This chain links TRBV24-1 with TRBJ2-1, with 8 bases fitting TRBD1. Trimming cost V 5 bases and J 3 bases; bases outside gene matches: 11. The CDR3 consists of 17 residues. Germline values: CDR1 KGHDR, CDR2 SFDVKD. The CDR3 sequence is CATSGWGTDRVYNEQFF. The CDR3 DNA follows: TGTGCCACCAGTGGTTGGGGGACGGACAGGGTCTACAATGAGCAGTTCTTC.

The table lists this clonotype with a few counts. V usage is TRBV28 and J usage is TRBJ2-7; 7 bases map to TRBD2. V lost 6 bases, J lost 2 bases, and 7 bases stayed unmatched. CDR1 is MDHEN and CDR2 is SYDVKM in the germline V gene. The CDR3 covers 14 residues. The CDR3 nucleotides read TGTGCCAGCAGGAGCGCTAGCGGTCCCTACGAGCAGTACTTC. Residues: CASRSASGPYEQYF.

The chain combines TRBV30 with TRBJ1-1, with D hard to call. V lost 0 bases, J lost 6 bases, and 11 bases lay in between. The CDR3 covers 13 residues. From germline, CDR1 is GTSNPN and CDR2 SVGIG (reference sequence). CDR3 in DNA: TGTGCCTGGAGTGTAACGGGTCTTGCTGAAGCTTTCTTT. This codes for CAWSVTGLAEAFF.

This clonotype was recorded a few times. V is TRBV6-6 and J is TRBJ2-3, with D perhaps TRBD2 (6 bases). The CDR3 consists of 17 residues. Germline assignment: CDR1 MNHNY and CDR2 SVGAGI (reference sequence). The V and J ends lost 4 bases and 6 bases respectively, with 23 bases between them. This CDR3 reads CASSSEDRLGIEDTQYF. The CDR3 DNA reads as TGTGCCAGCAGTTCGGAGGACCGACTAGGGATAGAGGATACGCAGTATTTT.

The V call is TRBV28, the J call TRBJ2-1; 8 positions agree with TRBD2. Germline V gene sequence: CDR1 MDHEN, CDR2 SYDVKM. The CDR3 length is 15 residues. J gave up 5 bases and V 4 bases, and 7 bases lay outside the gene matches. The CDR3 DNA is TGTGCCAGCAGTTGGAGCGGGAGCCTGGACAATGAGCAGTTCTTC. Encoded protein: CASSWSGSLDNEQFF.

This sequence joins TRBV2 and TRBJ2-1, with 10 bases lining up with TRBD2. The trim removed 6 bases at V and 8 bases at J, leaving 7 bases unmatched. The CDR3 spans 14 residues. Germline V gene data show CDR1 as SNHLY and CDR2 as FYNNEI. The CDR3 DNA follows: TGTGCCAGCAGATCCGGGACTAGCGATCATGAGCAGTTCTTC. It translates to CASRSGTSDHEQFF.

As for this clonotype: A much bigger clone sits one base away, suggesting this may be a read error. The chain carries TRBV24-1 and TRBJ2-1; the D gene is possibly TRBD1 (6 bases). The length of the CDR3 is 12 residues. Trimming took 7 bases from V and 9 from J, leaving 12 bases between them. In germline, CDR1 is KGHDR, CDR2 SFDVKD. The CDR3 sequence is CATRGRGPEQFF. The DNA for the CDR3 is TGTGCCACCAGAGGCAGGGGTCCTGAGCAGTTCTTC.

This clonotype was counted a few times. This chain connects TRBV25-1 to TRBJ2-3; D uncertain. The germline CDR1 and CDR2 sequences are MGHDK and SYGVNS. Trimming cost V 7 bases and J 4 bases, with 3 bases left between them. The CDR3 runs 10 residues. The CDR3 nucleotides are TGTGCCAGCAAATCAGATACGCAGTATTTT. Its translation: CASKSDTQYF.

In this sample, this clonotype turned up many times. The V call is TRBV9, the J call TRBJ1-5; D perhaps matches TRBD1 (6 bases). V dropped 3 bases and J dropped 1 base, with 8 bases sitting between them. This CDR3 is built from 14 residues. Germline assignment: CDR1 SGDLS and CDR2 YYNGEE. DNA of the CDR3: TGTGCCAGCAGCGAACAGGGAAGCAATCAGCCCCAGCATTTT. It specifies CASSEQGSNQPQHF.

On this clonotype itself: One base away lies a much larger clone, so this may be a sequencing read error. The gene calls are TRBV5-4 and TRBJ2-2; no definite D call. Germline V gene sequence: CDR1 SGHNT, CDR2 YYREEE (reference sequence). The CDR3 contains 14 residues. DNA of the CDR3: TGTACCAGCAGCTTGGACGGTAATACCGGGGAGCTGTTTTTT. Protein: CTSSLDGNTGELFF.

V usage is TRBV21-1 and J usage is TRBJ2-6; the table's D call, TRBD1, has no DNA check behind it. TRBV21-1 is a listed pseudogene. The CDR3 consists of 17 residues. In DNA, the CDR3 is TGTGCCAGAAGCGCAGGCAGGGGTGGTTCTGGGGCCATCGTCCTGACTTTC. The encoded protein is CARSAGRGGSGAIVLTF.

This clonotype was counted ten times or more. The chain employs TRBV28 and TRBJ2-7; D not resolved. V was trimmed by 6 bases and J by 2 bases, leaving 11 bases between them. CDR3 length equals 13 residues. CDR1 is MDHEN, CDR2 SYDVKM, per germline. The CDR3 DNA sequence: TGTGCCAGCAGCTCAGACTTTACCTACGAGCAGTACTTC. It encodes CASSSDFTYEQYF.

This clonotype was counted many times. The V gene is TRBV6-6, the J gene TRBJ1-2; D possibly corresponds to TRBD1 (5 bases). The CDR3 loop spans 16 amino acids. Per germline, CDR1 MNHNY and CDR2 SVGAGI (reference sequence). V lost 6 bases to trimming and J lost 1 base, with 18 bases between them. Here the CDR3 reads CASRDTGTSFNYGYTF. Here the CDR3 DNA reads TGTGCCAGCAGAGACACCGGGACGTCTTTTAACTATGGCTACACCTTC.

The genes are TRBV7-3 and TRBJ2-7; tentatively, D is TRBD2 (5 bases). This CDR3 has 15 residues. Germline lookup yields CDR1 SGHTA and CDR2 FQGTGA. Trimming cost V 4 bases and J 5 bases, with 18 bases left between them. The CDR3 DNA is TGTGCCAGCAGCTCCCACGGAGGTCTAGGAGACGAGCAGTACTTC. Residues: CASSSHGGLGDEQYF.